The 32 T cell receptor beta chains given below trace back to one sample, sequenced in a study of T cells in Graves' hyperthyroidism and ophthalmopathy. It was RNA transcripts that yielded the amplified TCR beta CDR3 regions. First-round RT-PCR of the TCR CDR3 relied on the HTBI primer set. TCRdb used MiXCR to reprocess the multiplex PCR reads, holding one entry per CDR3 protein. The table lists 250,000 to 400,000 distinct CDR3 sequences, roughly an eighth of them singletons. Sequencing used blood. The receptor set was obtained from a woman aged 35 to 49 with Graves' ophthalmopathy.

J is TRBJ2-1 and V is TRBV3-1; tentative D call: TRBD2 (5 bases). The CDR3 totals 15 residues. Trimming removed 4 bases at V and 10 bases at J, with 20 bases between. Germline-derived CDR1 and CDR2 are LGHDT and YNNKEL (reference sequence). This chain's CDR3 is CASSLDLGGPIEQFF. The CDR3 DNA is TGTGCCAGCAGCCTGGACTTGGGCGGGCCAATAGAGCAGTTCTTC.

The CDR3 nucleotides read TGCGCCAGCTCCGACCCCGGGGGCGAGCAGTACTTC. It yields the protein CASSDPGGEQYF. J is TRBJ2-7 and V is TRBV5-1; weak D call: TRBD2 (6 bases). CDR3 length: 12 amino acids. The V end was cut by 7 bases, the J end by 6 bases, with 14 bases between. CDR1 is SGHRS, CDR2 YFSETQ, per germline.

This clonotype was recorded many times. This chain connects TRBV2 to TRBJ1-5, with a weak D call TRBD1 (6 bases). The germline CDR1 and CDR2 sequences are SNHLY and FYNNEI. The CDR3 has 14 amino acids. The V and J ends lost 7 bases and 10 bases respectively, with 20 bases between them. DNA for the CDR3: TGTGCCAGCAAATACGACAGGTTGGTGGGACCCCAGCATTTT. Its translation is CASKYDRLVGPQHF.

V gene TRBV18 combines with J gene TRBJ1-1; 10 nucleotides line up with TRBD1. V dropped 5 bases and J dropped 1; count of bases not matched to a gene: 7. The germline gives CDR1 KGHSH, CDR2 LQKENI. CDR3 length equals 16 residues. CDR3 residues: CASSSGTGVRNTEAFF. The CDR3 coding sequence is TGTGCCAGCTCATCTGGGACAGGGGTGAGGAACACTGAAGCTTTCTTT.

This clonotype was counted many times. The DNA for the CDR3 is TGTGCCAGTAGTAAGACAGGGCGGTCTGAAGCTTTCTTT. It specifies CASSKTGRSEAFF. The chain uses TRBV19 and TRBJ1-1; 7 bases are shared with TRBD1. This CDR3 comprises 13 residues. Germline trimming cut 4 bases from V and 6 bases from J; bases unmatched to any gene: 5. Per germline, CDR1 LNHDA and CDR2 SQIVND (reference sequence).

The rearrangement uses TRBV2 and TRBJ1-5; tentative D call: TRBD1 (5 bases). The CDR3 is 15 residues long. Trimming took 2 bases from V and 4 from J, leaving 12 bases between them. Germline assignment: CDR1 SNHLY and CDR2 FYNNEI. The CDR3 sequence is CASSEPGRTNQPQHF. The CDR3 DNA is TGTGCCAGCAGTGAACCGGGACGGACAAATCAGCCCCAGCATTTT.

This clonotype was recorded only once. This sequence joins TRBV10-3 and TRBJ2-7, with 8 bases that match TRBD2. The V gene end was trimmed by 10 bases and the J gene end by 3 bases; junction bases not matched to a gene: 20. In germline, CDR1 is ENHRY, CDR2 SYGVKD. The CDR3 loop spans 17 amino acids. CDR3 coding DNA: TGTGCCAGCAGATCTTCCCTCGGGAGCGGGAGACTCTACGAGCAGTACTTC. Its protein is CASRSSLGSGRLYEQYF.

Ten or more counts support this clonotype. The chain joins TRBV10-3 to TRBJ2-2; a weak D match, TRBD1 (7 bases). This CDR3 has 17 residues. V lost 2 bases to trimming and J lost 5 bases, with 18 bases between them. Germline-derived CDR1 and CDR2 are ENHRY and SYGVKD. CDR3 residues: CAISETFQGGQTGELFF. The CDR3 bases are TGTGCCATCAGTGAGACTTTCCAGGGGGGCCAGACCGGGGAGCTGTTTTTT.

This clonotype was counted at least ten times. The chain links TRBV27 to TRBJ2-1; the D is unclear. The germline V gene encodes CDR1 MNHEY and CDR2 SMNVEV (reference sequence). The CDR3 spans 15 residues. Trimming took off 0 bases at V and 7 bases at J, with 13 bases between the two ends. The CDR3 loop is CASSLSLSLLNEQFF. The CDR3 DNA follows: TGTGCCAGCAGTTTATCCCTGAGTCTCCTGAATGAGCAGTTCTTC.

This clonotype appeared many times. This CDR3 reads CASKYLRDYGYTF. CDR3 nucleotides: TGTGCCAGCAAGTATCTACGGGACTATGGCTACACCTTC. The V call is TRBV2, the J call TRBJ1-2; D unresolved. This CDR3 is built from 13 residues. Looked up from germline, CDR1 is SNHLY and CDR2 is FYNNEI. Trimming removed 7 bases at V and 3 bases at J, with 12 bases between.

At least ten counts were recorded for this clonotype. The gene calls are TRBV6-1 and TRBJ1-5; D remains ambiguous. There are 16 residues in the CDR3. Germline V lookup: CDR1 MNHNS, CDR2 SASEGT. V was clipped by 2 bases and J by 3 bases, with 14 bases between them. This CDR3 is CASSERPAEPNQPQHF. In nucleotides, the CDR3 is TGTGCCAGCAGTGAACGTCCTGCGGAGCCCAATCAGCCCCAGCATTTT.

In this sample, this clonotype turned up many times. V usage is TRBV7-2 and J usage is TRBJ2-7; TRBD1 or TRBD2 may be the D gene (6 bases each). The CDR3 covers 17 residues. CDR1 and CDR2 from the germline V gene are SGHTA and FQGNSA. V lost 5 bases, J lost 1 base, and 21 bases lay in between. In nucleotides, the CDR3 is TGTGCCAGCAGCCTGGGGGGTACAGGGTGGTATTCCTACGAGCAGTACTTC. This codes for CASSLGGTGWYSYEQYF.

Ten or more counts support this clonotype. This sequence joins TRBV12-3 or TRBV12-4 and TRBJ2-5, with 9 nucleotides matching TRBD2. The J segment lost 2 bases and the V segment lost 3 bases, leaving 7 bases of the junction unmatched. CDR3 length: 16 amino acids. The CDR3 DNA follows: TGTGCCAGCAGTTTCGTAGCGGGAGAGGGGCAAGAGACCCAGTACTTC. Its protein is CASSFVAGEGQETQYF.

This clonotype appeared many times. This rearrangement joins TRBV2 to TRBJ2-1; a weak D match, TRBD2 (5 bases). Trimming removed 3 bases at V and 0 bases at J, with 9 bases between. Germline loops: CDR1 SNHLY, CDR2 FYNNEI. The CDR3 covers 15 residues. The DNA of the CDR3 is TGTGCCAGCAGTGACGTAGCGCTCTCCTACAATGAGCAGTTCTTC. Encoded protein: CASSDVALSYNEQFF.

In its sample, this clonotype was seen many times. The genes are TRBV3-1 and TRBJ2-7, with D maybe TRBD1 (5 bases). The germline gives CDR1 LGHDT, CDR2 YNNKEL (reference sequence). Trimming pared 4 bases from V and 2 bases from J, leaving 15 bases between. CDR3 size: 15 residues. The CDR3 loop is CASSPQSSGTYEQYF. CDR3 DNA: TGTGCCAGCAGCCCACAATCGTCAGGGACCTACGAGCAGTACTTC.

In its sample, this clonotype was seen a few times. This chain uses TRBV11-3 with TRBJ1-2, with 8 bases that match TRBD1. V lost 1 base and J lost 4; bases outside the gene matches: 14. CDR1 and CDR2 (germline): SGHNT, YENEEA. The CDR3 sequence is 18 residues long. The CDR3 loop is CASSLVGHRGCLCYGYTF. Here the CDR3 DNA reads TGTGCCAGCAGCTTAGTAGGTCACAGGGGGTGTCTGTGCTATGGCTACACCTTC.

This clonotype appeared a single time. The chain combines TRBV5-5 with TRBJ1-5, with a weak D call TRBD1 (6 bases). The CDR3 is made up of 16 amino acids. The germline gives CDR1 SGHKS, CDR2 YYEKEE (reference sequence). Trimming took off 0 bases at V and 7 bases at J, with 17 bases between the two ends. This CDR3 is CASSLEPSGRGQPQHF. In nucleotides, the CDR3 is TGTGCCAGCAGCTTGGAGCCGAGTGGGAGGGGGCAGCCCCAGCATTTT.

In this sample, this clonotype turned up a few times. CDR3 amino acids: CASQRGGLGEKLFF. As DNA, the CDR3 is TGTGCCAGCCAGCGGGGGGGATTGGGGGAAAAACTGTTTTTT. The chain employs TRBV27 and TRBJ1-4; TRBD1 might be the D (5 bases). V lost 8 bases to trimming and J lost 8 bases, with 18 bases between them. Germline V gene data show CDR1 as MNHEY and CDR2 as SMNVEV (reference sequence). This CDR3 region has 14 residues.

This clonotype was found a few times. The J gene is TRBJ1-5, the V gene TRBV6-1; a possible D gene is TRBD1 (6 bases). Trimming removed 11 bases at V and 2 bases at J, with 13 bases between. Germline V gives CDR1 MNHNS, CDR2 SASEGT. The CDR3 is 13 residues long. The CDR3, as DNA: TGTGCCGGGGGCCGGGGGGGCAATCAGCCCCAGCATTTT. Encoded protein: CAGGRGGNQPQHF.

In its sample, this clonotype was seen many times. CDR3 nucleotide sequence: TGTGCCAGCAGCTTAGAGGAGGTCAGGCCAGGGAATGAGCAGTTCTTC. It codes for CASSLEEVRPGNEQFF. The chain links TRBV7-9 to TRBJ2-1; possibly TRBD1 or TRBD2 for D (5 bases each). Trimming pared 1 base from V and 7 bases from J, leaving 17 bases between. The CDR3 length is 16 residues. Germline CDR1 and CDR2: SEHNR and FQNEAQ (reference sequence).

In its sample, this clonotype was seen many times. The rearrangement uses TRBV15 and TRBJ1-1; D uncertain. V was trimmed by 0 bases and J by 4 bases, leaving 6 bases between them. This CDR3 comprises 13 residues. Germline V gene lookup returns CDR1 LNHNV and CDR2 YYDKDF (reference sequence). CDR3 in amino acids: CATSREVITEAFF. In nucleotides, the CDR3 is TGTGCCACCAGCAGAGAGGTGATCACTGAAGCTTTCTTT.

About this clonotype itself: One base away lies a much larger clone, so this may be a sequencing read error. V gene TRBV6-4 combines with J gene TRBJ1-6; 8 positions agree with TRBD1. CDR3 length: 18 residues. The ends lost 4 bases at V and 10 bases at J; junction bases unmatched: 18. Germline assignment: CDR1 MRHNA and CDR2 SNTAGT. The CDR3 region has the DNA TGTGCCAGCAGTGGAATCGAGGGTTGGACAGGGCTTATCTCACCCCTCCACTTT. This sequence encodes CASSGIEGWTGLISPLHF.

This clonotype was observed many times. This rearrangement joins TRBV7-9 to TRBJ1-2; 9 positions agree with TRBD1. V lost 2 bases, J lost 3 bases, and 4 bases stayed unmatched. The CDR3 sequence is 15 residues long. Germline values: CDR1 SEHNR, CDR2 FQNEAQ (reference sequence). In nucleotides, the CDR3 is TGTGCCAGCAGCTTATGGGACAGGGAAGACTATGGCTACACCTTC. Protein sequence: CASSLWDREDYGYTF.

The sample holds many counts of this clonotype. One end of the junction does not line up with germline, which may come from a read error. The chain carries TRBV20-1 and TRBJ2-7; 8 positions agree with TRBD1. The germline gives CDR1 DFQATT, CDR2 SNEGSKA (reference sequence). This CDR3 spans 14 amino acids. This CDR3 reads CSLGWGTGSDEQYF. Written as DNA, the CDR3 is TGCAGCCTCGGGTGGGGGACAGGCTCCGACGAGCAGTACTTC.

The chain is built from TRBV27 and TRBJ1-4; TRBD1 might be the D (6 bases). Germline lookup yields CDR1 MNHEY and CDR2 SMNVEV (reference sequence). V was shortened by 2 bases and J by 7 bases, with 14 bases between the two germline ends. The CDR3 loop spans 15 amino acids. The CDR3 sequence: CASSLRGGGSEKLFF. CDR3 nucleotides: TGTGCCAGCAGTTTAAGGGGGGGAGGAAGTGAAAAACTGTTTTTT.

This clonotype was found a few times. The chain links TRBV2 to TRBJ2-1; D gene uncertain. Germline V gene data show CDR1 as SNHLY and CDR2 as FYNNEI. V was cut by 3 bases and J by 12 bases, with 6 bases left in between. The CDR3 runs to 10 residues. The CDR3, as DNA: TGTGCCAGCAGTGAGGTGTCGCAGTTCTTC. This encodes CASSEVSQFF. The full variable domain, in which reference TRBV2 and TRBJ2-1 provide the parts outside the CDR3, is EPEVTQTPSHQVTQMGQEVILRCVPISNHLYFYWYRQILGQKVEFLVSFYNNEISEKSEIFDDQFSVERPDGSNFTLKIRSTKLEDSAMYFCASSEVSQFFGPGTRLTVL.

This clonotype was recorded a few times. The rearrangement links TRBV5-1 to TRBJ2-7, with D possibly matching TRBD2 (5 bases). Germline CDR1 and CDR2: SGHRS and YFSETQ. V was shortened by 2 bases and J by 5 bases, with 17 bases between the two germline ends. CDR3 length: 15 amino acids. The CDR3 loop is CASSFIPGTENEQYF. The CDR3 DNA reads TGCGCCAGCAGCTTTATCCCGGGAACGGAGAACGAGCAGTACTTC.

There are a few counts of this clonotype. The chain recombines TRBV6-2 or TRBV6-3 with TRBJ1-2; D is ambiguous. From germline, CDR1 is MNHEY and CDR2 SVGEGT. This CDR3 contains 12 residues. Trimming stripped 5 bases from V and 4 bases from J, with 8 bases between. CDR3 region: CASSPDLYGYTF. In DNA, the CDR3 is TGTGCCAGCAGTCCGGACCTCTATGGCTACACCTTC.

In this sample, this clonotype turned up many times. The CDR3 region is CASSYSSQPQHF. The CDR3, as DNA: TGTGCCAGCAGTTACTCGAGTCAGCCCCAGCATTTT. This sequence joins TRBV6-8 and TRBJ1-5; D not resolved. The CDR3 extends over 12 amino acids. V lost 0 bases and J 6 bases, leaving 3 bases between the germline ends. The V gene's germline CDR1 is MNHGY and CDR2 SAAAGT.

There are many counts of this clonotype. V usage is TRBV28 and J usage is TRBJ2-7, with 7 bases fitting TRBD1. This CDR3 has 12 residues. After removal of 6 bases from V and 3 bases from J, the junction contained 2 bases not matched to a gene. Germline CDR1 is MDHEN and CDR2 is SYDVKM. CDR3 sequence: CASRGTVYEQYF. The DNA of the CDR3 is TGTGCCAGCAGAGGGACAGTCTACGAGCAGTACTTC.

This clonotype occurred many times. The CDR3 DNA reads TGTGCCAGCCGACTTAGGGAGGGATACGAGCAGTACTTC. This sequence encodes CASRLREGYEQYF. The rearrangement links TRBV28 to TRBJ2-7, with TRBD2 matching 7 bases. This CDR3 region has 13 residues. The V gene end was trimmed by 8 bases and the J gene end by 4 bases; junction bases not matched to a gene: 8. The germline CDR1 and CDR2 sequences are MDHEN and SYDVKM.

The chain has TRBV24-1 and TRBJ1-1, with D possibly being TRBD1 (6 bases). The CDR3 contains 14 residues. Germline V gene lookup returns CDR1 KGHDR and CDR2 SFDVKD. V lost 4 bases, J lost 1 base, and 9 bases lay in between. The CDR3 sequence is CATSETGRNTEAFF. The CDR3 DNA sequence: TGTGCCACCAGTGAGACAGGACGGAACACTGAAGCTTTCTTT.